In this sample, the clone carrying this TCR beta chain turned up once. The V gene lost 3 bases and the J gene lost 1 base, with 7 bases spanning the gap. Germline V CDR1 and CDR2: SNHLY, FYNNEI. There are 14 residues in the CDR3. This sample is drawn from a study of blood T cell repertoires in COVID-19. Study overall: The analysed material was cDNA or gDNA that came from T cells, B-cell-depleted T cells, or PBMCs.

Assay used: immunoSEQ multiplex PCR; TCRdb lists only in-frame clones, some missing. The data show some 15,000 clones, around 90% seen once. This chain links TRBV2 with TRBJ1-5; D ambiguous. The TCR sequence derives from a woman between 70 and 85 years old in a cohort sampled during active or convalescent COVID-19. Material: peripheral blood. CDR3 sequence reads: CASSDEASNQPQHF. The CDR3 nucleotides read TGTGCCAGCAGTGATGAGGCGAGCAATCAGCCCCAGCATTTT.